This passage covers 28 T cell receptor beta chains from one sample sequenced in a study of T cell repertoires in cytomegalovirus infection. Using its own MiXCR run on the reads, TCRdb lists one record per CDR3 protein. The table shows 150,000 to 200,000 distinct CDR3 sequences, with around 15% occurring only once. The source material was PBMCs. The receptors stem from a human donor in good health (CMV status not recorded). Some clones in this sample may be carry-over from other donors' samples.

This clonotype was seen at least ten times. The J gene is TRBJ2-1, the V gene TRBV12-3 or TRBV12-4, with D possibly matching TRBD1 (5 bases). Deletions cut 5 bases from V and 9 bases from J, with 11 bases between. The CDR3 runs to 12 residues. The CDR3 sequence: CASSPGSSEQFF. The CDR3 nucleotides read TGTGCCAGCAGTCCAGGGTCATCTGAGCAGTTCTTC.

This clonotype came up many times. V and J are TRBV28 and TRBJ2-7, with D perhaps matching TRBD2 (5 bases). Germline lookup yields CDR1 MDHEN and CDR2 SYDVKM. V was trimmed by 5 bases and J by 6 bases, leaving 20 bases between them. The CDR3 is made up of 15 amino acids. This CDR3 reads CASSPRILGLGEQYF. The CDR3 DNA sequence: TGTGCCAGCAGTCCTCGGATATTAGGACTTGGCGAGCAGTACTTC.

This clonotype has at least ten counts. This sequence joins TRBV28 and TRBJ2-7; D is perhaps TRBD2 (6 bases). CDR1 is MDHEN, CDR2 SYDVKM, per germline. V gave up 2 bases and J gave up 1 base, with 12 bases separating them. This CDR3 region has 15 residues. CDR3 in DNA: TGTGCCAGCAGTTTAACCGGGACTGGGTCCTACGAGCAGTACTTC. Amino acids: CASSLTGTGSYEQYF.

This clonotype appeared a few times. Sequence at one end of the junction differs from germline and may be a read error. The chain recombines TRBV11-1 with TRBJ2-1, with D perhaps TRBD1 or TRBD2 (6 bases each). The CDR3 runs 14 residues. The germline V gene has CDR1 SGHAT and CDR2 FQDESV (reference sequence). The CDR3 is CASRLGGQYNEQFF. The CDR3 DNA reads as TGTGCCAGCCGCTTGGGGGGCCAGTACAATGAGCAGTTCTTC.

This clonotype was recorded at least ten times. This rearrangement joins TRBV11-2 to TRBJ1-5, with D possibly TRBD1 on 5 matching bases. The CDR3 contains 13 residues. The V gene's germline CDR1 is SGHAT and CDR2 FQNNGV. The V and J ends lost 5 bases and 4 bases respectively, with 9 bases between them. Written as DNA, the CDR3 is TGTGCCAGCAGCCTTAAGGGGAATCAGCCCCAGCATTTT. Translating it yields CASSLKGNQPQHF. Full variable domain (outside the CDR3, taken from reference TRBV11-2 and TRBJ1-5): EAGVAQSPRYKIIEKRQSVAFWCNPISGHATLYWYQQILGQGPKLLIQFQNNGVVDDSQLPKDRFSAERLKGVDSTLKIQPAKLEDSAVYLCASSLKGNQPQHFGDGTRLSIL.

This clonotype was observed many times. The chain employs TRBV7-2 and TRBJ1-2; D unclear. There are 13 residues in the CDR3. V lost 5 bases, J lost 4 bases, and 11 bases lay in between. The germline V gene has CDR1 SGHTA and CDR2 FQGNSA. CDR3 protein: CASSPPGPYGYTF. The CDR3, as DNA: TGTGCCAGCAGCCCACCCGGCCCCTATGGCTACACCTTC.

This clonotype was observed a few times. This chain links TRBV28 with TRBJ1-2; D possibly corresponds to TRBD1 (6 bases). V shed 5 bases and J shed 2 bases, with 18 bases lying between them. The CDR3 contains 16 residues. Germline values: CDR1 MDHEN, CDR2 SYDVKM. CDR3 nucleotides: TGTGCCAGCAGTCCTCTCCCTAGGGGGGAAAACTATGGCTACACCTTC. It translates to CASSPLPRGENYGYTF.

V is TRBV7-6 and J is TRBJ1-2; D remains ambiguous. V lost 2 bases, J lost 4 bases, and 14 bases lay in between. Germline CDR1 SGHVS, CDR2 FNYEAQ. The CDR3 is 15 residues long. Here the CDR3 reads CASSLSRVNAYGYTF. CDR3 DNA sequence: TGTGCCAGCAGCTTATCTCGAGTGAACGCCTATGGCTACACCTTC. The full variable domain, with the rest looked up from reference TRBV7-6 and TRBJ1-2, is GAGVSQSPRYKVTKRGQDVALRCDPISGHVSLYWYRQALGQGPEFLTYFNYEAQQDKSGLPNDRFSAERPEGSISTLTIQRTEQRDSAMYRCASSLSRVNAYGYTFGSGTRLTVV.

This clonotype was observed many times. The chain couples TRBV29-1 to TRBJ1-2; D gene ambiguous. From germline, CDR1 is SQVTM and CDR2 ANQGSEA. The CDR3 runs to 12 residues. Trimming shortened V by 6 bases and J by 4 bases, and 12 bases separated the two germline ends. The CDR3 reads CSVAPGVYGYTF. The CDR3 nucleotides read TGCAGCGTGGCCCCAGGAGTCTATGGCTACACCTTC.

At least ten counts were recorded for this clonotype. This chain uses TRBV7-3 with TRBJ2-5; D unclear. V shed 0 bases and J shed 1 base, with 6 bases lying between them. Germline values: CDR1 SGHTA, CDR2 FQGTGA. The CDR3 totals 14 residues. The CDR3 is CASSLTGPQETQYF. In DNA, the CDR3 is TGTGCCAGCAGCTTAACAGGCCCCCAAGAGACCCAGTACTTC.

This clonotype turned up a few times. The gene calls are TRBV12-3 or TRBV12-4 and TRBJ2-1; D call uncertain. The V gene lost 5 bases and the J gene lost 7 bases, with 18 bases spanning the gap. The CDR3 is made up of 15 amino acids. Here the CDR3 DNA reads TGTGCCAGCAGTCAAGTAAACGGTCCCATGAATGAGCAGTTCTTC. Translation: CASSQVNGPMNEQFF.

This clonotype was counted many times. The chain links TRBV7-2 to TRBJ2-2, with 7 bases lining up with TRBD2. Trimming removed 5 bases from V and 4 bases from J; junction bases left unmatched: 7. This CDR3 region has 15 residues. In germline, CDR1 is SGHTA, CDR2 FQGNSA. CDR3 coding DNA: TGTGCCAGCAGCCGCAGGCGGGAGTCCACCGGGGAGCTGTTTTTT. This sequence encodes CASSRRRESTGELFF.

At least ten counts were recorded for this clonotype. V is TRBV5-4 and J is TRBJ2-2, with 10 bases lining up with TRBD1. J gave up 4 bases and V 4 bases, and 7 bases lay outside the gene matches. CDR1 SGHNT and CDR2 YYREEE come from the germline V gene (reference sequence). The CDR3 has 16 residues. CDR3 residues: CASSRGTGAITGELFF. Here the CDR3 DNA reads TGTGCCAGCAGCCGTGGGACAGGGGCGATCACCGGGGAGCTGTTTTTT.

The genes are TRBV14 and TRBJ2-7, with TRBD1 matching over 8 bases. The ends lost 3 bases at V and 0 bases at J; junction bases unmatched: 7. This CDR3 region has 16 residues. The germline CDR1 and CDR2 sequences are SGHDN and FVKESK. The CDR3 DNA reads TGTGCCAGCAGCCACCCCCGGGACAGGAGCTCCTACGAGCAGTACTTC. Translating it yields CASSHPRDRSSYEQYF.

The chain joins TRBV28 to TRBJ1-2, with no clear D. V lost 5 bases, J lost 7 bases, and 11 bases lay in between. CDR1 MDHEN and CDR2 SYDVKM come from the germline V gene. The CDR3 is made up of 12 amino acids. CDR3 DNA: TGTGCCAGCAGTCCAGTCTCGGGTGGCTACACCTTC. Translated, it gives CASSPVSGGYTF.

This clonotype was counted at least ten times. V is TRBV12-3 or TRBV12-4 and J is TRBJ1-6, with D unresolved. The CDR3 is made up of 14 amino acids. Between the trimmed V and J ends, which lost 3 bases and 7 bases, there was a span of 10 bases. DNA for the CDR3: TGTGCCAGCAGTTTCAGGCAGCGCAATTCACCCCTCCACTTT. This codes for CASSFRQRNSPLHF.

The chain couples TRBV12-3 or TRBV12-4 to TRBJ2-5; no reliable D call. The CDR3 length is 12 residues. V shed 6 bases and J shed 1 base, with 6 bases lying between them. The CDR3 DNA follows: TGTGCCAGCAGAAACATCCAAGAGACCCAGTACTTC. Protein: CASRNIQETQYF.

In its sample, this clonotype was seen many times. The chain has TRBV29-1 and TRBJ1-2; tentatively, D is TRBD1 (6 bases). This CDR3 contains 13 residues. Trimming removed 7 bases at V and 8 bases at J, with 20 bases between. Germline values: CDR1 SQVTM, CDR2 ANQGSEA. CDR3 DNA sequence: TGCAGCGACTCCTTTGCCAGGGGTGGAGGCTACACCTTC. It codes for CSDSFARGGGYTF.

The chain couples TRBV20-1 to TRBJ2-7; 7 bases agree with TRBD1. This CDR3 is built from 11 residues. The ends lost 6 bases at V and 9 bases at J; junction bases unmatched: 8. Germline lookup yields CDR1 DFQATT and CDR2 SNEGSKA (reference sequence). In DNA form, the CDR3 reads TGCAGTGCCCCAACGACAGGGAGGCAGTACTTC. This codes for CSAPTTGRQYF.

This clonotype showed up just a few times. The rearrangement uses TRBV12-3 or TRBV12-4 and TRBJ2-1; D possibly matches TRBD1 or TRBD2 (5 bases each). The CDR3 is made up of 13 amino acids. V was shortened by 6 bases and J by 10 bases, with 16 bases between the two germline ends. The chain's CDR3 is CASREGPPAEQFF. The DNA for the CDR3 is TGTGCCAGCAGAGAGGGACCCCCGGCCGAGCAGTTCTTC.

This clonotype has a count of ten or more. The V and J genes are TRBV28 and TRBJ2-3, with D perhaps given as TRBD1 or TRBD2 (5 bases each). Trimming shortened V by 6 bases and J by 0 bases, and 13 bases separated the two germline ends. Germline V gene data show CDR1 as MDHEN and CDR2 as SYDVKM. The CDR3 has 15 amino acids. The CDR3 region has the DNA TGTGCCAGCAGCCTCCGGGACGGTAGCACAGATACGCAGTATTTT. Amino acids: CASSLRDGSTDTQYF. The complete variable domain, with remaining parts taken from reference TRBV28 and TRBJ2-3, reads DVKVTQSSRYLVKRTGEKVFLECVQDMDHENMFWYRQDPGLGLRLIYFSYDVKMKEKGDIPEGYSVSREKKERFSLILESASTNQTSMYLCASSLRDGSTDTQYFGPGTRLTVL.

This clonotype has a count of ten or more. Here the CDR3 reads CASLPVANNEQFF. CDR3 sequence (DNA): TGTGCCAGCCTCCCTGTAGCGAACAATGAGCAGTTCTTC. The chain combines TRBV6-6 with TRBJ2-1; D is possibly TRBD2 (5 bases). The CDR3 contains 13 residues. V lost 8 bases, J lost 5 bases, and 13 bases lay in between. Germline CDR1 is MNHNY and CDR2 is SVGAGI (reference sequence).

This clonotype was seen repeatedly, ten times or more. The chain carries TRBV28 and TRBJ2-1, with 9 bases lining up with TRBD2. The CDR3 totals 14 residues. V lost 5 bases to trimming and J lost 4 bases; unmatched junction nucleotides: 3. CDR1 MDHEN and CDR2 SYDVKM come from the germline V gene. CDR3 coding DNA: TGTGCCAGCAGTCTAGCGGGAAGATACAATGAGCAGTTCTTC. Its protein is CASSLAGRYNEQFF.

This clonotype was seen at least ten times. The chain joins TRBV12-3 or TRBV12-4 to TRBJ2-7; D gene unclear. V shed 6 bases and J shed 0 bases, with 9 bases lying between them. This CDR3 has 13 residues. Here the CDR3 reads CASSLRFSYEQYF. The CDR3 DNA sequence: TGTGCCAGCAGCCTTCGGTTCTCCTACGAGCAGTACTTC.

This sequence joins TRBV12-3 or TRBV12-4 and TRBJ2-7; D perhaps matches TRBD2 (5 bases). CDR3 length: 12 amino acids. The V and J ends lost 7 bases and 4 bases respectively, with 11 bases between them. In DNA form, the CDR3 reads TGTGCCAGCACCTTCGGGGTATACGAGCAGTACTTC. Translating it yields CASTFGVYEQYF.

In its sample, this clonotype was seen a few times. This chain connects TRBV7-3 to TRBJ1-1, with 10 bases lining up with TRBD1. There are 16 residues in the CDR3. V was pared by 1 base and J by 5 bases, with 7 bases of the junction left unmatched. CDR1 and CDR2 (germline): SGHTA, FQGTGA. CDR3 sequence: CASSLRQGASGTEAFF. The CDR3 coding sequence is TGTGCCAGCAGCTTAAGACAGGGGGCGAGTGGGACTGAAGCTTTCTTT.

In its sample, this clonotype was seen many times. The chain couples TRBV6-2 or TRBV6-3 to TRBJ2-1; D uncertain. The germline V and J ends were trimmed by 6 bases and 4 bases, with 13 bases remaining between them. The CDR3 covers 14 residues. Germline V gene sequence: CDR1 MNHEY, CDR2 SVGEGT. The CDR3 nucleotides read TGTGCCAGCAGCCCAACTGCGGAGTACAATGAGCAGTTCTTC. This encodes CASSPTAEYNEQFF.

This clonotype was counted ten times or more. The chain links TRBV12-3 or TRBV12-4 to TRBJ1-5; D is possibly TRBD1 (5 bases). Deletions cut 6 bases from V and 7 bases from J, with 13 bases between. The CDR3 length is 13 residues. In DNA form, the CDR3 reads TGTGCCAGCAGCTTTGGGGGAAACCAGCCCCAGCATTTT. Protein sequence: CASSFGGNQPQHF.